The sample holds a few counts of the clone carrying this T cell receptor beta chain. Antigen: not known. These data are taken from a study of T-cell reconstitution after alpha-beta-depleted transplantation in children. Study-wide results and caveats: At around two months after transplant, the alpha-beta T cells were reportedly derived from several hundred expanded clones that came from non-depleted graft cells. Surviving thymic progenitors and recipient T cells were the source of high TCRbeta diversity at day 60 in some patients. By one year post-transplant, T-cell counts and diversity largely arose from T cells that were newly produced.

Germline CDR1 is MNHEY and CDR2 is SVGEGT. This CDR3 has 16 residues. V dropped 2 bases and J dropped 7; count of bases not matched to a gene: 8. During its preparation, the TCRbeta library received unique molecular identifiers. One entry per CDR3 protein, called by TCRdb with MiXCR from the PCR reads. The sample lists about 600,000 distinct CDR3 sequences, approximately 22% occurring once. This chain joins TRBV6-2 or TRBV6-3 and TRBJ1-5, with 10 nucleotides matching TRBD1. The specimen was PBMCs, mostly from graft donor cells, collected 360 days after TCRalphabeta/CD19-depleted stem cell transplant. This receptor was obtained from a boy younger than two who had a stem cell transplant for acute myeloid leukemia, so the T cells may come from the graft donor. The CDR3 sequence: CASSYAGTGAGQPQHF. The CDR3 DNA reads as TGTGCCAGCAGTTACGCTGGGACAGGGGCGGGACAGCCCCAGCATTTT.